This T cell receptor beta chain was sequenced for a study of blood T cell repertoires in COVID-19. Background on the study: PBMCs, B-cell-depleted T cells, or T cells were the source of the cDNA or gDNA that made up the material.

Assay: immunoSEQ multiplex PCR; the TCRdb copy retains only in-frame clones and omits some. The profile covers about 51,000 clones, with about 91% appearing a single time and 3% to 4% taken by the ten largest. CDR1 and CDR2 from the germline V gene are SGHRS and YFSETQ. This CDR3 spans 16 amino acids. Trimming removed 1 base from V and 7 bases from J; junction bases left unmatched: 12. Specimen: peripheral blood. The sequence came from a man aged 50 to 60 with acute or convalescent COVID-19. The chain combines TRBV5-1 with TRBJ1-2; 8 bases are a match to TRBD1. For the CDR3, the DNA is TGCGCCAGCAGCTTGACGTCGGGACAGGCTCTCCTTGGCTACACCTTC. It yields the protein CASSLTSGQALLGYTF.